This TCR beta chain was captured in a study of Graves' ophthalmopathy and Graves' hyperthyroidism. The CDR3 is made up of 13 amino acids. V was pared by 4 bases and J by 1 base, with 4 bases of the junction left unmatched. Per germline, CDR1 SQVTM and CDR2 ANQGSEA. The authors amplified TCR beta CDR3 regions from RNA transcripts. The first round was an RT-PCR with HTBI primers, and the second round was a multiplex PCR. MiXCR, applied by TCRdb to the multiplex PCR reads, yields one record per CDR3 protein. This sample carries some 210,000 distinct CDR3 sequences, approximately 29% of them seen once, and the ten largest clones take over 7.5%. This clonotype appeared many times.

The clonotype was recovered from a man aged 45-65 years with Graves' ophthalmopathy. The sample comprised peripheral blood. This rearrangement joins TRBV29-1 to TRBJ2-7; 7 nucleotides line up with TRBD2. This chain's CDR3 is CSVASGESYEQYF. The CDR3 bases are TGCAGCGTTGCGAGCGGGGAATCCTACGAGCAGTACTTC.